Listed below are T cell receptor beta chains from one sample, sequenced in a study of CD8 T cells in Susac syndrome. TCRdb used MiXCR to reprocess the immunoSEQ multiplex PCR reads, holding one entry per CDR3 protein. The sample lists about 300,000 distinct CDR3 sequences, 65% to 90% occurring once. The specimen was CD8+ T cells from PBMCs. The receptors were sampled from a human donor with multiple sclerosis. CDR3s include the opening cysteine and the closing phenylalanine or tryptophan. D genes are given only for firm matches. Clone size is shown for a subset of rows, as once, few, many or a class of expanded clone.

j_call: TRBJ1-2; v_call: TRBV27; d_call: NA; clone_size: NA; cdr3_aa: CASSLSAGYGYTF; cdr3_nt: TGTGCCAGCAGTTTATCGGCCGGCTATGGCTACACCTTC
j_call: TRBJ1-1; v_call: TRBV25-1; d_call: TRBD1; clone_size: NA; cdr3_aa: CASSDPGQGSPEAFF; cdr3_nt: TGTGCCAGCAGTGATCCGGGACAGGGGTCGCCTGAAGCTTTCTTT
j_call: TRBJ2-7; v_call: TRBV20-1; d_call: TRBD1; clone_size: NA; cdr3_aa: CSATARQGDSYEQYF; cdr3_nt: TGCAGTGCTACAGCGCGGCAGGGGGACTCCTACGAGCAGTACTTC
j_call: TRBJ1-1; v_call: TRBV15; d_call: NA; clone_size: NA; cdr3_aa: CATSSPPEAFF; cdr3_nt: TGTGCCACCAGCTCCCCCCCTGAAGCTTTCTTT
j_call: TRBJ1-3; v_call: TRBV13; d_call: NA; clone_size: NA; cdr3_aa: CASSWDQRNTIYF; cdr3_nt: TGTGCCAGCAGTTGGGACCAGAGAAACACCATATATTTT
j_call: TRBJ2-3; v_call: TRBV14; d_call: NA; clone_size: NA; cdr3_aa: CASTVSHGTDTQYF; cdr3_nt: TGTGCCAGCACCGTAAGTCACGGGACAGATACGCAGTATTTT
j_call: TRBJ1-5; v_call: TRBV19; d_call: NA; clone_size: NA; cdr3_aa: CATGASLQGWQPQHF; cdr3_nt: TGTGCCACTGGGGCGTCGTTACAGGGCTGGCAGCCCCAGCATTTT
j_call: TRBJ1-1; v_call: TRBV19; d_call: NA; clone_size: NA; cdr3_aa: CASRGTVNTEAFF; cdr3_nt: TGTGCCAGTAGGGGAACGGTGAACACTGAAGCTTTCTTT
j_call: TRBJ2-7; v_call: TRBV5-4; d_call: NA; clone_size: NA; cdr3_aa: CASSRTTGEQYF; cdr3_nt: TGTGCCAGCAGCCGGACTACGGGGGAGCAGTACTTC
j_call: TRBJ2-7; v_call: TRBV27; d_call: NA; clone_size: NA; cdr3_aa: CASSSGNYEQYF; cdr3_nt: TGTGCCAGCAGTTCAGGGAATTACGAGCAGTACTTC
j_call: TRBJ1-1; v_call: TRBV3-1; d_call: NA; clone_size: NA; cdr3_aa: CASSQDWSSNTEAFF; cdr3_nt: TGTGCCAGCAGCCAAGATTGGAGCTCCAACACTGAAGCTTTCTTT
j_call: TRBJ2-7; v_call: TRBV19; d_call: NA; clone_size: NA; cdr3_aa: CASRDAGSYEQYF; cdr3_nt: TGTGCCAGCAGGGACGCCGGGTCCTACGAGCAGTACTTC
j_call: TRBJ2-4; v_call: TRBV27; d_call: TRBD1; clone_size: NA; cdr3_aa: CASSLGQVAKNIQYF; cdr3_nt: TGTGCCAGCAGTTTAGGACAGGTAGCCAAAAACATTCAGTACTTC
j_call: TRBJ2-1; v_call: TRBV5-1; d_call: NA; clone_size: NA; cdr3_aa: CASSLGLDDNEQFF; cdr3_nt: TGCGCCAGCAGCTTGGGACTAGACGACAATGAGCAGTTCTTC
j_call: TRBJ1-4; v_call: TRBV9; d_call: NA; clone_size: NA; cdr3_aa: CASSSWDCWGCPNEKLFF; cdr3_nt: TGTGCCAGCAGCTCTTGGGACTGTTGGGGATGTCCTAATGAAAAACTGTTTTTT
j_call: TRBJ1-2; v_call: TRBV4-3; d_call: NA; clone_size: NA; cdr3_aa: CASIPDRERYNYGYTF; cdr3_nt: TGCGCCAGCATCCCTGATCGGGAGCGATATAACTATGGCTACACCTTC
j_call: TRBJ2-7; v_call: TRBV7-9; d_call: NA; clone_size: NA; cdr3_aa: CASSQRPSAVDEQYF; cdr3_nt: TGTGCCAGCAGCCAGAGACCATCAGCTGTGGACGAGCAGTACTTC
j_call: TRBJ2-7; v_call: TRBV15; d_call: NA; clone_size: NA; cdr3_aa: CATSRDPGNYEQYF; cdr3_nt: TGTGCCACCAGCAGAGATCCCGGAAACTACGAGCAGTACTTC
j_call: TRBJ2-7; v_call: TRBV6-2/TRBV6-3; d_call: NA; clone_size: few; cdr3_aa: CASSYGLYEQYF; cdr3_nt: TGTGCCAGCAGTTACGGACTCTACGAGCAGTACTTC
j_call: TRBJ2-7; v_call: TRBV7-9; d_call: NA; clone_size: NA; cdr3_aa: CASSFFGTAVQSYEQYF; cdr3_nt: TGTGCCAGCAGCTTCTTCGGGACCGCTGTCCAGTCCTACGAGCAGTACTTC
j_call: TRBJ2-1; v_call: TRBV7-9; d_call: TRBD2; clone_size: few; cdr3_aa: CASSSSLAGRYNEQFF; cdr3_nt: TGTGCCAGCAGCTCTTCCCTAGCGGGGCGCTACAATGAGCAGTTCTTC
j_call: TRBJ1-1; v_call: TRBV6-5; d_call: NA; clone_size: NA; cdr3_aa: CASSYVRGASSEAFF; cdr3_nt: TGTGCCAGCAGTTACGTCCGGGGAGCCTCCTCTGAAGCTTTCTTT
j_call: TRBJ2-5; v_call: TRBV5-6; d_call: NA; clone_size: NA; cdr3_aa: CASSSSTLYQETQYF; cdr3_nt: TGTGCCAGCAGCTCGTCCACCTTGTACCAAGAGACCCAGTACTTC
j_call: TRBJ2-7; v_call: TRBV7-9; d_call: TRBD2; clone_size: NA; cdr3_aa: CASSWTSGREAYEQYF; cdr3_nt: TGTGCCAGCAGCTGGACTAGCGGGAGGGAGGCTTACGAGCAGTACTTC
j_call: TRBJ1-5; v_call: TRBV20-1; d_call: NA; clone_size: NA; cdr3_aa: CSGLAGLYSNQPQHF; cdr3_nt: TGCAGTGGTCTGGCAGGGTTGTATAGCAATCAGCCCCAGCATTTT
j_call: TRBJ2-7; v_call: TRBV28; d_call: NA; clone_size: NA; cdr3_aa: CASSPPDRDRSGEQYF; cdr3_nt: TGTGCCAGCAGTCCCCCAGACAGAGATCGGAGTGGCGAGCAGTACTTC
j_call: TRBJ2-3; v_call: TRBV7-6; d_call: TRBD2; clone_size: NA; cdr3_aa: CASSSTGGPNTDTQYF; cdr3_nt: TGTGCCAGCAGCTCGACGGGAGGGCCCAACACAGATACGCAGTATTTT
j_call: TRBJ1-5; v_call: TRBV15; d_call: NA; clone_size: NA; cdr3_aa: CATSRAQGQPQHF; cdr3_nt: TGTGCCACCAGCAGGGCCCAGGGTCAGCCCCAGCATTTT
j_call: TRBJ1-2; v_call: TRBV28; d_call: NA; clone_size: NA; cdr3_aa: CASSFRGVGYGYTF; cdr3_nt: TGTGCCAGCAGTTTTCGGGGGGTAGGTTATGGCTACACCTTC
j_call: TRBJ2-3; v_call: TRBV6-2/TRBV6-3; d_call: NA; clone_size: NA; cdr3_aa: CASSYSFGPTQYF; cdr3_nt: TGTGCCAGCAGTTACTCGTTTGGGCCGACGCAGTATTTT
j_call: TRBJ2-7; v_call: TRBV27; d_call: NA; clone_size: NA; cdr3_aa: CASSLGTYYEQYF; cdr3_nt: TGTGCCAGCAGTTTGGGCACCTACTACGAGCAGTACTTC
j_call: TRBJ2-7; v_call: TRBV7-8; d_call: NA; clone_size: few; cdr3_aa: CASSLDPTFYEQYF; cdr3_nt: TGTGCCAGCAGCTTAGACCCTACTTTCTACGAGCAGTACTTC
j_call: TRBJ2-7; v_call: TRBV28; d_call: TRBD1; clone_size: once; cdr3_aa: CASSLYRGGEQYF; cdr3_nt: TGTGCCAGCAGTTTATACAGGGGCGGTGAGCAGTACTTC
j_call: TRBJ1-2; v_call: TRBV9; d_call: NA; clone_size: once; cdr3_aa: CASSAHPGTDYGYTF; cdr3_nt: TGTGCCAGCAGCGCTCATCCCGGGACGGACTATGGCTACACCTTC
j_call: TRBJ2-1; v_call: TRBV30; d_call: NA; clone_size: NA; cdr3_aa: CAWSVPSGEQFF; cdr3_nt: TGTGCCTGGAGTGTACCTTCCGGTGAGCAGTTCTTC